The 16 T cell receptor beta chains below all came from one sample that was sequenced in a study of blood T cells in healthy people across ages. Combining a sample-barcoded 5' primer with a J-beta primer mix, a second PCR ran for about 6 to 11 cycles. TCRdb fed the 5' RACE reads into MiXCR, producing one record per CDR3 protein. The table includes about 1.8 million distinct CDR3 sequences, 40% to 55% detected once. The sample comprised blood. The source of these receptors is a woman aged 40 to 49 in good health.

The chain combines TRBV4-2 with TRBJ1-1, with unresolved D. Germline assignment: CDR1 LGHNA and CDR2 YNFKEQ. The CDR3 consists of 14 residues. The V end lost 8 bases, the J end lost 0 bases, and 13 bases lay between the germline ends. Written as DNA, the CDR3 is TGTGCCAGCCGAGTAGGAACTATGAACACTGAAGCTTTCTTT. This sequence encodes CASRVGTMNTEAFF.

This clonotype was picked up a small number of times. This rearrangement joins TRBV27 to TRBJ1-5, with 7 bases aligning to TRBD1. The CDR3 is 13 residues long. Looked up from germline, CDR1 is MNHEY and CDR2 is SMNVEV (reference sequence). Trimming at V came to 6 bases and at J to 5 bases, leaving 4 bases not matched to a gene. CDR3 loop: CASSGTEDQPQHF. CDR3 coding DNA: TGTGCCAGCAGCGGGACAGAAGATCAGCCCCAGCATTTT.

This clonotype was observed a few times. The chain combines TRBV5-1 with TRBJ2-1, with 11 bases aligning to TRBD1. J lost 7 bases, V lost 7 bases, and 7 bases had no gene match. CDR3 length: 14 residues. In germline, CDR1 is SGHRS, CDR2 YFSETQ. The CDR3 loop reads CASRTGGALNEQFF. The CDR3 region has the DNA TGCGCCAGCCGGACAGGGGGCGCACTTAATGAGCAGTTCTTC. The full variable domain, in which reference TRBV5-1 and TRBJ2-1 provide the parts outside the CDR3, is KAGVTQTPRYLIKTRGQQVTLSCSPISGHRSVSWYQQTPGQGLQFLFEYFSETQRNKGNFPGRFSGRQFSNSRSEMNVSTLELGDSALYLCASRTGGALNEQFFGPGTRLTVL.

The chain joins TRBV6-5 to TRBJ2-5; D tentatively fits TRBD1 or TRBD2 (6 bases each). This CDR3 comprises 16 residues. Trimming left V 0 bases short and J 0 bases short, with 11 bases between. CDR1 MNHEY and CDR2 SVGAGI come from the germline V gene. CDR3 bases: TGTGCCAGCAGTTACTCGATTCGGGGGCACCAAGAGACCCAGTACTTC. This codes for CASSYSIRGHQETQYF.

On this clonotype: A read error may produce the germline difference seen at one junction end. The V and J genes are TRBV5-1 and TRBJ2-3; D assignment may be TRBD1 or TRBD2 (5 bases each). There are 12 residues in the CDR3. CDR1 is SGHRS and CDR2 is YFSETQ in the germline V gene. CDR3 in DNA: TGTGCCAGCAGTTTGGGGGATTATACGCAGTATTTT. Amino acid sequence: CASSLGDYTQYF.

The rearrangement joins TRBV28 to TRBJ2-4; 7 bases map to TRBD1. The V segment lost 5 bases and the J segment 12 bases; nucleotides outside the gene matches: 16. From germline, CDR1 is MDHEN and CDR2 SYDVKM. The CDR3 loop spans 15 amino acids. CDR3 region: CASSDAGTADSDQYF. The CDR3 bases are TGTGCCAGCAGTGACGCCGGGACAGCGGATTCCGATCAGTACTTC.

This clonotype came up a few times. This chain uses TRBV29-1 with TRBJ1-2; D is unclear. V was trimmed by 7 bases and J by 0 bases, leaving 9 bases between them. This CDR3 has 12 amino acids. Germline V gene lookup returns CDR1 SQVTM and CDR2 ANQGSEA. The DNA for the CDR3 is TGCAGCGGGCAAGCTACTAACTATGGCTACACCTTC. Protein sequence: CSGQATNYGYTF.

The CDR3 DNA sequence: TGCGCCAGCAGCTTGGAACAGGGGCCTGAGTACGAGCAGTACTTC. It yields the protein CASSLEQGPEYEQYF. This chain connects TRBV5-1 to TRBJ2-7, with 7 nucleotides matching TRBD1. Germline lookup yields CDR1 SGHRS and CDR2 YFSETQ. This CDR3 has 15 amino acids. After removal of 0 bases from V and 4 bases from J, the junction contained 7 bases not matched to a gene.

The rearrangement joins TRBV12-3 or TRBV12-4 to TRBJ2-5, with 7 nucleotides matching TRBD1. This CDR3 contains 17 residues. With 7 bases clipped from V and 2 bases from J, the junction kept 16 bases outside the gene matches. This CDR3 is CASTLARLTGQQETQYF. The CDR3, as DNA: TGTGCCAGCACCCTCGCCCGCCTGACAGGGCAACAAGAGACCCAGTACTTC.

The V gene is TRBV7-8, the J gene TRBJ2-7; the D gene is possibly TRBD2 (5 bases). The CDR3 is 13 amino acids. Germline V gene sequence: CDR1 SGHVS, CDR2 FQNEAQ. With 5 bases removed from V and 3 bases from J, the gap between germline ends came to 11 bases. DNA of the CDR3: TGTGCCAGCAGCAGCAGACGGGACTACGAGCAGTACTTC. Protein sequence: CASSSRRDYEQYF.

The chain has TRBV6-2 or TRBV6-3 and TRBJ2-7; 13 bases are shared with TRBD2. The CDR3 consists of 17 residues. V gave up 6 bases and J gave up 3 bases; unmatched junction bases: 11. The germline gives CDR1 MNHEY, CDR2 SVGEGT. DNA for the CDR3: TGTGCCAGCAGCAGTAGACCGGGACTAGCGGGGATCTACGAGCAGTACTTC. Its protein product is CASSSRPGLAGIYEQYF.

The CDR3 loop reads CSARDLTSGGARETQYF. The CDR3 nucleotides read TGCAGTGCTAGAGACTTGACTAGCGGGGGGGCCCGTGAGACCCAGTACTTC. The chain has TRBV20-1 and TRBJ2-5; TRBD2 aligns across 14 bases. Germline loops: CDR1 DFQATT, CDR2 SNEGSKA (reference sequence). The ends lost 0 bases at V and 5 bases at J; junction bases unmatched: 8. The CDR3 is 17 amino acids.

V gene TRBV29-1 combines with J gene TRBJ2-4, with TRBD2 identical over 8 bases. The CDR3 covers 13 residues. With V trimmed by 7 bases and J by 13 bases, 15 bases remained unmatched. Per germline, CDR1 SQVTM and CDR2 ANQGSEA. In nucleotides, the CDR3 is TGCAGCGGATCGGGGGGGCCGGCAGGAGAGCAGTACTTC. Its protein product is CSGSGGPAGEQYF.

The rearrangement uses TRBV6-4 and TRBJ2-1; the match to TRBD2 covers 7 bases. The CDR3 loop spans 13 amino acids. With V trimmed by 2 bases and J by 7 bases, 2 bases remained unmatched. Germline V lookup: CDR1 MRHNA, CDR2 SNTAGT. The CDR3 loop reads CASSDGLVNEQFF. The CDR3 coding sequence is TGTGCCAGCAGTGACGGACTAGTAAATGAGCAGTTCTTC.

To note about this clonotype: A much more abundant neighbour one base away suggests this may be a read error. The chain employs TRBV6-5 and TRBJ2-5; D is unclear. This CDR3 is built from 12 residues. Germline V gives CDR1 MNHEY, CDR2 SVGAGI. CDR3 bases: TGTGCCAGCAGTTCCATCGAAGAGACCCAGCACTTC. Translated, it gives CASSSIEETQHF.

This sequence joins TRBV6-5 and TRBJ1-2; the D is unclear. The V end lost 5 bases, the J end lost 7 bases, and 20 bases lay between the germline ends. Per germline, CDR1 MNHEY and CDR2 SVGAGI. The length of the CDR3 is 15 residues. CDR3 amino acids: CASSPTVRTGLGYTF. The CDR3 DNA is TGTGCCAGCAGTCCCACCGTACGGACCGGGCTTGGCTACACCTTC.